This T cell receptor beta chain came from a study of vaccination and CD4 T cells after COVID-19. Turning to the study itself: Culture controls were given either a CEFX pool, an HIV-1 Nef pool, or no peptide.

Treatment given: 10-day PBMC culture with coronavirus spike peptide pools or control peptides (ViraFEST assay). Sequenced with the Oncomine TCR Beta short-read assay was DNA taken from cultured CD4+ T cells. MiXCR, applied by TCRdb to the PCR reads, yields one record per CDR3 protein. The sample gives about 15,000 distinct CDR3 sequences, 50% to 55% of which show up once; roughly 12% is in the top ten. The germline gives CDR1 LNHDA, CDR2 SQIVND (reference sequence). V was pared by 5 bases and J by 3 bases, with 12 bases of the junction left unmatched. This CDR3 spans 17 amino acids. Remarks on this clonotype: No antigen is known for it.

This receptor was identified in a human donor who had recovered from COVID-19. The chain combines TRBV19 with TRBJ1-1; 10 bases agree with TRBD1. The sequenced material came from CD4+ T cells from blood, cultured in vitro. In DNA, the CDR3 is TGTGCCAGTAGTGCCTTTGACAGGGGGCTTACCGACACTGAAGCTTTCTTT. Translation: CASSAFDRGLTDTEAFF.